This T cell receptor beta chain was identified during a study of blood T cell repertoires in COVID-19. Overall study context: The origin of the acute and convalescent COVID-19 samples was the United States, Italy and Spain. The analysed material was cDNA or gDNA that came from T cells, B-cell-depleted T cells, or PBMCs.

Original handling: How many nucleated cells were present was estimated from reference gene primer amplification. Data came from immunoSEQ multiplex PCR; TCRdb stores just in-frame clones and leaves some out. The D gene and trimming were derived from the DNA, and the V and J assignments and clone size from that table. The data hold 100,000 or so clones, with about 91% observed a single time. Trimming cost V 4 bases and J 4 bases, with 10 bases left between them. Germline values: CDR1 SGHAT, CDR2 FQNNGV. The CDR3 length is 13 residues. This chain links TRBV11-2 with TRBJ1-1, with D perhaps matching TRBD1 (5 bases). The specimen sequenced was peripheral blood. This sequence originates from a human donor in a cohort sampled during active COVID-19. The CDR3 nucleotides read TGTGCCAGCAGCTCCGACAGTTCCACTGAAGCTTTCTTT. Encoded protein: CASSSDSSTEAFF.